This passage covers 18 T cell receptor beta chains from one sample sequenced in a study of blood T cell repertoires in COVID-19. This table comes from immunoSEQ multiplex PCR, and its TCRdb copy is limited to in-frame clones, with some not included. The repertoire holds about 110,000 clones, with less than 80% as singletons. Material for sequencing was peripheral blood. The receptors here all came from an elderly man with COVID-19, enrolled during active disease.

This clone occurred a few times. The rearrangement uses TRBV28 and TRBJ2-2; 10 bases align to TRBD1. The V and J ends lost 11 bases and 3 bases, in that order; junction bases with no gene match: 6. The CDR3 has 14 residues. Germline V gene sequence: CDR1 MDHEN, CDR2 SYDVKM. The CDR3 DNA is TGTGCCGCACCGGGACAGGGGTACACCGGGGAGCTGTTTTTT. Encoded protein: CAAPGQGYTGELFF.

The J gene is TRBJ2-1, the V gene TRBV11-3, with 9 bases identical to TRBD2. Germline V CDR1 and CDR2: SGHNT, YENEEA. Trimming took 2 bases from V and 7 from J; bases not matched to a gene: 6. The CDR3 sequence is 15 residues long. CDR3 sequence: CASSLTGTSRNEQFF. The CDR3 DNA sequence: TGTGCCAGCAGCTTAACCGGGACTAGCAGGAATGAGCAGTTCTTC.

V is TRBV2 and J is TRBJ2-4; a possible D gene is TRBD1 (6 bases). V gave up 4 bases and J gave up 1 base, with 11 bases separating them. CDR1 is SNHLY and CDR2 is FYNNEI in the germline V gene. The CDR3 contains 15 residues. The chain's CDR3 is CASSGKQGAKNIQYF. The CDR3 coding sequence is TGTGCCAGCAGTGGAAAGCAGGGGGCCAAAAACATTCAGTACTTC.

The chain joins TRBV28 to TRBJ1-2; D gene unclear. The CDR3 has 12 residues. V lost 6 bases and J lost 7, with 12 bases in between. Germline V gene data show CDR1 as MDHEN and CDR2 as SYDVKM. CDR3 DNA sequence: TGTGCCAGCAGACGACTGGGTAGTGGCTACACCTTC. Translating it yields CASRRLGSGYTF.

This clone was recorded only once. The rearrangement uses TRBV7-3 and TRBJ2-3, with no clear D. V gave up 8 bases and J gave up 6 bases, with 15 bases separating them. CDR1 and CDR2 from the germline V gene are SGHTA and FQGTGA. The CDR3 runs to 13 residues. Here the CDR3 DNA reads TGTGCCAGCCAAAAGAGCCCCGTGGATACGCAGTATTTT. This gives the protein CASQKSPVDTQYF.

CDR3 sequence (DNA): TGCGCCAGCAGCTACGAAGGGGCCCTCTATGGCTACACCTTC. It yields the protein CASSYEGALYGYTF. The J gene is TRBJ1-2, the V gene TRBV5-1; D might be TRBD1 (5 bases). The germline gives CDR1 SGHRS, CDR2 YFSETQ. The CDR3 has 14 residues. Deletions cut 3 bases from V and 4 bases from J, with 13 bases between.

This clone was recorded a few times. The CDR3 reads CASSPRAGGNTEAFF. The CDR3 DNA reads TGTGCCAGTAGCCCCCGGGCGGGCGGGAACACTGAAGCTTTCTTT. The genes are TRBV19 and TRBJ1-1; no clear D gene. The germline V gene encodes CDR1 LNHDA and CDR2 SQIVND (reference sequence). V dropped 6 bases and J dropped 1 base, with 15 bases sitting between them. The CDR3 runs to 15 residues.

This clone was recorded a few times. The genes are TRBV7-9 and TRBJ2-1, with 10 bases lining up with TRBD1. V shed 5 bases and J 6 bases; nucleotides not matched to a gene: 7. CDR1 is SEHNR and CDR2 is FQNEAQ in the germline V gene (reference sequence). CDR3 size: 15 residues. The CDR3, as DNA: TGTGCCAGCAGCCTCCGGGACAGGGGTAGCAATGAGCAGTTCTTC. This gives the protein CASSLRDRGSNEQFF.

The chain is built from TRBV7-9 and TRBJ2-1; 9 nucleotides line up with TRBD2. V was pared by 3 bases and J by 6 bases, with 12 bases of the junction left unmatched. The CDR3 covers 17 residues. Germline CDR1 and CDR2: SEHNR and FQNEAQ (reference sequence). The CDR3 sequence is CASSLRRIAGAGNEQFF. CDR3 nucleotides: TGTGCCAGCAGCTTGCGACGGATAGCGGGAGCGGGCAATGAGCAGTTCTTC.

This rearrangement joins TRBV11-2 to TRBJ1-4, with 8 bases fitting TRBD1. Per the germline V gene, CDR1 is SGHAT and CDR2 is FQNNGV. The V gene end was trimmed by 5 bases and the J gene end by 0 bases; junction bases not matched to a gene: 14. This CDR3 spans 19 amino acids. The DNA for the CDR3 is TGTGCCAGCAGCCGGGGAGCAGGGGGCTATCCCGCAACTAATGAAAAACTGTTTTTT. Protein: CASSRGAGGYPATNEKLFF.

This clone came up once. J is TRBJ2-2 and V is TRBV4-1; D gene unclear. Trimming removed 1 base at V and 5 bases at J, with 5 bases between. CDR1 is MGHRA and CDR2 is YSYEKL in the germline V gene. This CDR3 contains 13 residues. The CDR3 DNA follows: TGCGCCAGCAGCCAAGGGGCAACCGGGGAGCTGTTTTTT. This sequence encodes CASSQGATGELFF.

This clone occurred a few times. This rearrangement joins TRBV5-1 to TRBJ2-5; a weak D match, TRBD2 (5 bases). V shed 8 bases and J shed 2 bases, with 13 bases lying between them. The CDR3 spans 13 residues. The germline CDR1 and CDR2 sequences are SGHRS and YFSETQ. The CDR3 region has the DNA TGCGCCAGTACCCGGGAATATCAAGAGACCCAGTACTTC. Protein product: CASTREYQETQYF.

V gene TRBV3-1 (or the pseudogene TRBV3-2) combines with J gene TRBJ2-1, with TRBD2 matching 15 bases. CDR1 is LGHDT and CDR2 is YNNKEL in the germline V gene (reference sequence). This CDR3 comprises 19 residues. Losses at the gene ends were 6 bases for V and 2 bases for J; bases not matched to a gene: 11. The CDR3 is CASSPVAGTSGRTYNEQFF. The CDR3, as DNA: TGTGCCAGCAGTCCCGTCGCTGGGACTAGCGGGAGGACCTACAATGAGCAGTTCTTC.

This CDR3 reads CASSWGDGPLHF. In DNA, the CDR3 is TGTGCCAGCAGCTGGGGGGACGGACCCCTCCACTTT. This sequence joins TRBV5-4 and TRBJ1-6; D may be TRBD1 (5 bases). Germline V gives CDR1 SGHNT, CDR2 YYREEE (reference sequence). V was cut by 3 bases and J by 12 bases, with 10 bases left in between. The CDR3 is made up of 12 amino acids.

CDR3 region: CASSPRAGLESYEQYF. CDR3 sequence (DNA): TGTGCCAGCAGCCCCCGAGCAGGGTTGGAATCCTACGAGCAGTACTTC. The V call is TRBV5-6, the J call TRBJ2-7, with D perhaps matching TRBD1 (5 bases). CDR3 length: 16 residues. The V gene lost 4 bases and the J gene lost 1 base, with 18 bases spanning the gap. CDR1 SGHDT and CDR2 YYEEEE come from the germline V gene. Together with reference TRBV5-6 and TRBJ2-7, the CDR3 gives the full variable domain: DAGVTQSPTHLIKTRGQQVTLRCSPKSGHDTVSWYQQALGQGPQFIFQYYEEEERQRGNFPDRFSGHQFPNYSSELNVNALLLGDSALYLCASSPRAGLESYEQYFGPGTRLTVT.

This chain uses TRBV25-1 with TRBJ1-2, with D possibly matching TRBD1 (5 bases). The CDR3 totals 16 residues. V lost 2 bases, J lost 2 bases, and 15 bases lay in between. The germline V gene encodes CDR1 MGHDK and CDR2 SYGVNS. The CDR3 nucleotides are TGTGCCAGCAGTGAAGCGGAGGGACGAGCGAACTATGGCTACACCTTC. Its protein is CASSEAEGRANYGYTF.

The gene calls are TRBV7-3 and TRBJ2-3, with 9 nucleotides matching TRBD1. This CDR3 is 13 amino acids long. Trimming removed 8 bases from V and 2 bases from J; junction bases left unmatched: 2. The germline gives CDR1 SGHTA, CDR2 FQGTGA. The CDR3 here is CASGTGITDTQYF. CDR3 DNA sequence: TGTGCCAGCGGGACAGGGATCACAGATACGCAGTATTTT.

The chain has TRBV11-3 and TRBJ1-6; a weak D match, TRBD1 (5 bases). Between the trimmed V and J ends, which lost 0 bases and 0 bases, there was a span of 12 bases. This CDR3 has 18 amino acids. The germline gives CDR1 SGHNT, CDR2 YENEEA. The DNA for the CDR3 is TGTGCCAGCAGCTTAGATCTCCGACAGTCCTCCTATAATTCACCCCTCCACTTT. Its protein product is CASSLDLRQSSYNSPLHF.